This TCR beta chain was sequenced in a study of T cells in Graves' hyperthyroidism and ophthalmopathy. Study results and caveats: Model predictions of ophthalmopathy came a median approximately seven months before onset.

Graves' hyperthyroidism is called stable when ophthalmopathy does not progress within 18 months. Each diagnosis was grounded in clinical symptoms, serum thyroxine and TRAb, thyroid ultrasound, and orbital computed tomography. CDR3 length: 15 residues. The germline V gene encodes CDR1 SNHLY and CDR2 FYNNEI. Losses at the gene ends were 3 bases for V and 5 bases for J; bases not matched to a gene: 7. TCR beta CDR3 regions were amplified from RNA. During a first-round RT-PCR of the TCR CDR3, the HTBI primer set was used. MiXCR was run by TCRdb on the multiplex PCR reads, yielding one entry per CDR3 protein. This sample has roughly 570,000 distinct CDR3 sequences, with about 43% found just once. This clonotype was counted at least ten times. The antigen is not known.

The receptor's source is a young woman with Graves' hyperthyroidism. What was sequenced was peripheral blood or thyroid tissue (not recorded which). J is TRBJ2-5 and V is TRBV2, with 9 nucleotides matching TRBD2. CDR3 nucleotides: TGTGCCAGCAGTGAGCTCACTAGCGGGCTTGAGACCCAGTACTTC. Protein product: CASSELTSGLETQYF.